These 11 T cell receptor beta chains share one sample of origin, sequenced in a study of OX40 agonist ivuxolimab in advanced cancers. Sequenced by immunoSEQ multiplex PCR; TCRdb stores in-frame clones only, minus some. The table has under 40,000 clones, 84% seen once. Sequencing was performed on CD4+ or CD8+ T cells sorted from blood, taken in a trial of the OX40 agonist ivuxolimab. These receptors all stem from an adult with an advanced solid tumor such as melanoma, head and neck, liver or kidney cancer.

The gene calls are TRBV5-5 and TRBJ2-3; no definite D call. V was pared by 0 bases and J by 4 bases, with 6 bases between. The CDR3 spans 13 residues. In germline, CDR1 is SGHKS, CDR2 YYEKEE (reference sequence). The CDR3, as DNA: TGTGCCAGCAGCTTGGCCGCCTCAGATACGCAGTATTTT. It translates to CASSLAASDTQYF.

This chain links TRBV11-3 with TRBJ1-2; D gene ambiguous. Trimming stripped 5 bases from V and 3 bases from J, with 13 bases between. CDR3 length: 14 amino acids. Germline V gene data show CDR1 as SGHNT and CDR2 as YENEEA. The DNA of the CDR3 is TGTGCCAGCAGCCTCGTTGCGGCTTACTATGGCTACACCTTC. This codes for CASSLVAAYYGYTF.

CDR3 bases: TGTGCCAGCACCCCTGGTGGGGGCTATGGCTACACCTTC. It codes for CASTPGGGYGYTF. The gene calls are TRBV6-5 and TRBJ1-2; D is perhaps TRBD1 (5 bases). V lost 7 bases, J lost 4 bases, and 13 bases lay in between. The CDR3 is 13 residues long. Germline lookup yields CDR1 MNHEY and CDR2 SVGAGI.

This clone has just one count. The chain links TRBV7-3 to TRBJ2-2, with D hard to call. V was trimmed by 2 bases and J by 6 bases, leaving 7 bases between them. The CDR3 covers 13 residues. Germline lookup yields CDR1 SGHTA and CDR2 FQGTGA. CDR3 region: CASSLLSSGELFF. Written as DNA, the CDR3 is TGTGCCAGCAGCTTACTCAGTTCCGGGGAGCTGTTTTTT.

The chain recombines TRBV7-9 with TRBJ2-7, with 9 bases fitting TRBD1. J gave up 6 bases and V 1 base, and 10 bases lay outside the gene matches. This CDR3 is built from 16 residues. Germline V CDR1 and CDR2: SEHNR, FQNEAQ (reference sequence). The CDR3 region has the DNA TGTGCCAGCAGCTTAGAAGGACAGGGGACCAAAGGCGAGCAGTACTTC. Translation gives CASSLEGQGTKGEQYF.

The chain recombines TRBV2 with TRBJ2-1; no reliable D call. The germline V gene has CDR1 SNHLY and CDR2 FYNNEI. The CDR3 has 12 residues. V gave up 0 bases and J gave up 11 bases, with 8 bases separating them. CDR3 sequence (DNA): TGTGCCAGCAGTGAAGCGTCGTTTAAGCAGTTCTTC. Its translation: CASSEASFKQFF.

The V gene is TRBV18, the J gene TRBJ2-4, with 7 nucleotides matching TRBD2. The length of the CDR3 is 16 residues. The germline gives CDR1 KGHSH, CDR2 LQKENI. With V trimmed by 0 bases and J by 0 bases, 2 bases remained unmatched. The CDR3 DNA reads TGTGCCAGCTCACCACCGGGGGGGGTAGCCAAAAACATTCAGTACTTC. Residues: CASSPPGGVAKNIQYF.

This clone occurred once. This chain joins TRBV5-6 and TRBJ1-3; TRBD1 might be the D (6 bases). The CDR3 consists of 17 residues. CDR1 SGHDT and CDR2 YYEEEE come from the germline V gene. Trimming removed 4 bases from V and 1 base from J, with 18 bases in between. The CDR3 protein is CASSLLGGARSGNTIYF. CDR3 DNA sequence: TGTGCCAGCAGCCTGCTGGGGGGGGCGCGATCTGGAAACACCATATATTTT.

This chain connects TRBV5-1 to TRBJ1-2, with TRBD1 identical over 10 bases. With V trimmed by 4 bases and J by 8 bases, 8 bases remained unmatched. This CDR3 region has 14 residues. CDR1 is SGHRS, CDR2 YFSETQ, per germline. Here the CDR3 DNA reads TGCGCCAGCAGCCTGAATAAGGGACAGGGGGGCTACACCTTC. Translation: CASSLNKGQGGYTF. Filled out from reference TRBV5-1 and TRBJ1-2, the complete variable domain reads KAGVTQTPRYLIKTRGQQVTLSCSPISGHRSVSWYQQTPGQGLQFLFEYFSETQRNKGNFPGRFSGRQFSNSRSEMNVSTLELGDSALYLCASSLNKGQGGYTFGSGTRLTVV.

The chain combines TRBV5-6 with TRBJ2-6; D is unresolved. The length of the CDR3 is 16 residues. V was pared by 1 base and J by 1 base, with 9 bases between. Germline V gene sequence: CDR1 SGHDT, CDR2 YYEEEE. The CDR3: CASSLSLASGANVLTF. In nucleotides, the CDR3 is TGTGCCAGCAGCTTGAGCCTGGCGTCTGGGGCCAACGTCCTGACTTTC.

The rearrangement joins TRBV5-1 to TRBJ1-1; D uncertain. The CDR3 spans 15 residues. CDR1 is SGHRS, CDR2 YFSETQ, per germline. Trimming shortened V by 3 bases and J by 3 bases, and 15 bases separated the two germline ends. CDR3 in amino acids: CASSSFPGSDTEAFF. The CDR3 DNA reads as TGCGCCAGCAGCTCATTTCCAGGTTCTGACACTGAAGCTTTCTTT.